Below, one T cell receptor (beta chain) is given with its context. Its antigen is not identified. Peripheral blood genomic DNA, not sorted cells or RNA, was the template. These data come from a study of T cell repertoires in aging, cancer and after chemotherapy. Turning to the study itself: The whole study produced a dataset of several million TCR reads.

Study-wide results and limits: Compared with age-matched healthy donors, untreated hematological or solid cancer patients showed higher blood TCR clonality. Loss of evenness, beyond lost richness, contributed to age-related TCR diversity decline in cancer patients. Rebound thymic output was suggested by rising median generation probability during chemotherapy in each cancer cohort.

V dropped 5 bases and J dropped 8 bases, with 20 bases sitting between them. Germline lookup yields CDR1 SGHRS and CDR2 YFSETQ. The CDR3 has 15 residues. A mixed TRB-A/B primer pool amplified rearranged TRB by multiplex touch-down PCR. A single record per CDR3 protein comes from TCRdb applying MiXCR to the multiplex PCR reads. The table includes 8,900 or so distinct CDR3 sequences, about 35% detected once. Sample: blood. The J gene is TRBJ2-1, the V gene TRBV5-1; a possible D gene is TRBD2 (5 bases). The receptor's source is a human donor in good health. The CDR3 DNA sequence: TGCGCCAGCAGTCCTAGCCTCGGTCGGGTCGATGAGCAGTTCTTC. Translated: CASSPSLGRVDEQFF.